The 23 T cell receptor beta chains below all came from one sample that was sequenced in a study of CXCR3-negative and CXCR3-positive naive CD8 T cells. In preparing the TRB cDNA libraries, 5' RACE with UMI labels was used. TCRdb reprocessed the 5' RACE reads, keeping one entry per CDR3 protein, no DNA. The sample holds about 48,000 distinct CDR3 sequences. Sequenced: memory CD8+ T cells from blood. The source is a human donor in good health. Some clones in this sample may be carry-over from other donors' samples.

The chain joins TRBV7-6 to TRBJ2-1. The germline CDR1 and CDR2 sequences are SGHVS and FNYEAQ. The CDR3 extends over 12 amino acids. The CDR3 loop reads CASSLPRNEQFF.

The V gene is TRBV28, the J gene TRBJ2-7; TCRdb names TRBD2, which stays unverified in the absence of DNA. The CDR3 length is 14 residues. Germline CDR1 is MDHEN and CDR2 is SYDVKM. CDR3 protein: CASSFGTSSYEQYF.

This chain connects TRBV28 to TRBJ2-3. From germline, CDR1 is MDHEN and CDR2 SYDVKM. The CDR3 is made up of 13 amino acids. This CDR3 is CATDVTDTDTQYF.

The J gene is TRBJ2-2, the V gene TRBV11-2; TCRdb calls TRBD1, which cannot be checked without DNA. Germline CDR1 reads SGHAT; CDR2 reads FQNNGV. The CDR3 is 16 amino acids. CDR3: CASSFGTERDTGELFF.

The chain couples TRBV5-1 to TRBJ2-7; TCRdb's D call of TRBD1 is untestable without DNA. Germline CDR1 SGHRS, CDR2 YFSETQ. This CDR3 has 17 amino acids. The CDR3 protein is CASSLRDRGASSYEQYF.

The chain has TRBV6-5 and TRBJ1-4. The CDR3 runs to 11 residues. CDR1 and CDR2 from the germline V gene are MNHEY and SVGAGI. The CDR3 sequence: CASRAGEKLFF.

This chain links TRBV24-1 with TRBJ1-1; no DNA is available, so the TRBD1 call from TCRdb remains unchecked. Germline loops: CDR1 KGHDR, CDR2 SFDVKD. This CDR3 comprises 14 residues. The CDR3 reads CATRSRDGNTEAFF.

The chain's CDR3 is CASTTGRAPYEQYF. V usage is TRBV6-2 or TRBV6-3 and J usage is TRBJ2-7; TCRdb indicates TRBD1, and absent DNA this call remains unverified. Germline CDR1 is MNHEY and CDR2 is SVGEGT. This CDR3 region has 14 residues.

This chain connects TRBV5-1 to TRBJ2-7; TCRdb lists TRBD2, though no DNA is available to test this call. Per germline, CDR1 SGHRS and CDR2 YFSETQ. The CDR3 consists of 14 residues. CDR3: CASSLEGSDYEQYF. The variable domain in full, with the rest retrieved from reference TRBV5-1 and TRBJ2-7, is KAGVTQTPRYLIKTRGQQVTLSCSPISGHRSVSWYQQTPGQGLQFLFEYFSETQRNKGNFPGRFSGRQFSNSRSEMNVSTLELGDSALYLCASSLEGSDYEQYFGPGTRLTVT.

The chain's CDR3 is CASSQGSGQGFEQYF. The chain joins TRBV4-3 to TRBJ2-7; TCRdb reports TRBD1, a call that lacks DNA to check it against. This CDR3 has 15 amino acids. Germline CDR1 is LGHNA and CDR2 is YSLEER.

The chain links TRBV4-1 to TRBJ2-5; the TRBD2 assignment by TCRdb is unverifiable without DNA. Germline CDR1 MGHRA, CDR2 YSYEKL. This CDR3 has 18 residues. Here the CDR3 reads CASSLRLAGDLGQETQYF.

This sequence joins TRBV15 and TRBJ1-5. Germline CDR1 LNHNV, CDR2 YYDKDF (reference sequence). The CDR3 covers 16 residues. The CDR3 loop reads CATSRFTGSPPQPQHF.

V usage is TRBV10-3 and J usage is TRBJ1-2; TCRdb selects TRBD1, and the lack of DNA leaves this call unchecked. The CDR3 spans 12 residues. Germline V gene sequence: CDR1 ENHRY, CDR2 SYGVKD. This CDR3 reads CAITGTGLGYTF.

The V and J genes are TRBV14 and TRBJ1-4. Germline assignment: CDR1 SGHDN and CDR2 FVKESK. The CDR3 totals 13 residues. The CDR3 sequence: CASSHSSDEKLFF.

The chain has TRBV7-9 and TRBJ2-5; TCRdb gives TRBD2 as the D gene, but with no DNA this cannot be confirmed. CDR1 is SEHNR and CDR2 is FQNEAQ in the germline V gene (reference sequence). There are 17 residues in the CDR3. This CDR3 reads CASSLYPKRERSETQYF.

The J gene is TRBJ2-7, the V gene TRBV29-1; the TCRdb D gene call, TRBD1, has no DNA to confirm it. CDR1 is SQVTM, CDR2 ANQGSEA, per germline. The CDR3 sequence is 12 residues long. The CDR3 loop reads CSALRGPYEQYF.

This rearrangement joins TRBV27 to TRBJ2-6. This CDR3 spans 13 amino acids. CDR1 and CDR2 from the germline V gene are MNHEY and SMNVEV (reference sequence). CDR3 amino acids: CASSYSGANVLTF.

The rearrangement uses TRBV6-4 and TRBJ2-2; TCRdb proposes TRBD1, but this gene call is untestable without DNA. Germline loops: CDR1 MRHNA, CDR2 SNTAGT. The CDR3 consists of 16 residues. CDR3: CASKSGGQAETGELFF.

The CDR3 region is CASSIYLGYQPQHF. The chain carries TRBV19 and TRBJ1-5. From germline, CDR1 is LNHDA and CDR2 SQIVND (reference sequence). The CDR3 has 14 residues.

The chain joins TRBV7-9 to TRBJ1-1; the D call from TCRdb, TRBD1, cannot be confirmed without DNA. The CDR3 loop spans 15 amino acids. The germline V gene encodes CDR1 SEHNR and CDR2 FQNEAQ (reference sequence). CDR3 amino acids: CASSSLQERTTEAFF.

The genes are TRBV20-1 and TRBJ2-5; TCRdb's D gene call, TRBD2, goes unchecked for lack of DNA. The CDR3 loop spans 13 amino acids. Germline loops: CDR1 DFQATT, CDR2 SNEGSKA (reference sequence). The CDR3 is CSARAGGPPTQYF.

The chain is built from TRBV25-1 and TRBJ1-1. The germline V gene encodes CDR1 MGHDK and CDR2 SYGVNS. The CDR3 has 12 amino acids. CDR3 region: CASSEYYGEAFF.

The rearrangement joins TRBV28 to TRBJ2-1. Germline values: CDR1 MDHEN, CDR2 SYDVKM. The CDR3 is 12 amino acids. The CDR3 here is CASSFQSNEQFF.